The 27 T cell receptor beta chains listed next were all sequenced from one sample in a study of T-cell memory formation after mild COVID-19. Each CDR3 protein is one row after TCRdb ran MiXCR on the 5' RACE reads. The table lists approximately 570,000 distinct CDR3 sequences, approximately 18% of them singletons. Sequenced sample: PBMCs or a T cell subset sorted from them (not recorded which). These receptors were taken from an adult woman who had mild COVID-19 (a few samples of this study predate the infection). Cell type and time point are not known.

DNA for the CDR3: TGTGCCAGCAGCATCACCGGGACAGGGACCCAAGAGACCCAGTACTTC. Encoded protein: CASSITGTGTQETQYF. The rearrangement uses TRBV9 and TRBJ2-5; 9 bases line up with TRBD1. CDR3 length equals 16 residues. V gave up 4 bases and J gave up 1 base; unmatched junction bases: 8. Germline loops: CDR1 SGDLS, CDR2 YYNGEE.

This clonotype was observed a handful of times. V and J are TRBV14 and TRBJ1-2; D gene uncertain. The V end lost 1 base, the J end lost 4 bases, and 10 bases lay between the germline ends. The germline CDR1 and CDR2 sequences are SGHDN and FVKESK. The CDR3 runs 14 residues. CDR3 in amino acids: CASSQAGRSYGYTF. For the CDR3, the DNA is TGTGCCAGCAGCCAAGCTGGCAGGAGCTATGGCTACACCTTC.

The chain carries TRBV4-1 and TRBJ1-2, with TRBD1 matching over 7 bases. The CDR3 has 15 residues. Germline-derived CDR1 and CDR2 are MGHRA and YSYEKL. V dropped 3 bases and J dropped 8; count of bases not matched to a gene: 12. Here the CDR3 reads CASSQPDRDALGYTF. The CDR3 DNA reads TGCGCCAGCAGCCAGCCAGACAGGGACGCGCTCGGCTACACCTTC.

The chain carries TRBV7-2 and TRBJ2-5; 9 positions match TRBD2. Germline V gene sequence: CDR1 SGHTA, CDR2 FQGNSA. J was trimmed by 2 bases and V by 3 bases; bases with no gene match: 4. This CDR3 has 15 residues. The CDR3 DNA reads TGTGCCAGCAGCTTGACTAGCGGAACTCAAGAGACCCAGTACTTC. This codes for CASSLTSGTQETQYF.

This chain links TRBV24-1 with TRBJ2-7; the match to TRBD1 covers 7 bases. Germline trimming cut 9 bases from V and 5 bases from J; bases unmatched to any gene: 6. Germline CDR1 and CDR2: KGHDR and SFDVKD. The CDR3 is made up of 12 amino acids. The CDR3 loop is CATPDRFHEQYF. CDR3 nucleotide sequence: TGTGCCACCCCGGACAGGTTCCACGAGCAGTACTTC.

This chain links TRBV7-8 with TRBJ1-1; TRBD1 might be the D (6 bases). CDR1 and CDR2 (germline): SGHVS, FQNEAQ. The germline V and J ends were trimmed by 6 bases and 0 bases, with 11 bases remaining between them. The CDR3 extends over 14 amino acids. The CDR3 is CASRRDNLNTEAFF. The CDR3 bases are TGTGCCAGCAGAAGGGACAACTTGAACACTGAAGCTTTCTTT.

This clonotype was seen more than once but under ten times. The V gene is TRBV19, the J gene TRBJ2-1; D is ambiguous. Germline V gene data show CDR1 as LNHDA and CDR2 as SQIVND (reference sequence). Trimming cost V 8 bases and J 1 base, with 6 bases left between them. CDR3 length equals 12 residues. The DNA for the CDR3 is TGTGCCAGTGGATCTTCCTACAATGAGCAGTTCTTC. It is translated as CASGSSYNEQFF.

The chain combines TRBV7-6 with TRBJ2-7, with 7 bases identical to TRBD1. The CDR3 length is 16 residues. Trimming took 0 bases from V and 0 from J; bases not matched to a gene: 5. The V gene's germline CDR1 is SGHVS and CDR2 FNYEAQ. In nucleotides, the CDR3 is TGTGCCAGCAGCTTAGCTAGCGCAGGGGGCTCCTACGAGCAGTACTTC. It is translated as CASSLASAGGSYEQYF. Filled out from reference TRBV7-6 and TRBJ2-7, the complete variable domain reads GAGVSQSPRYKVTKRGQDVALRCDPISGHVSLYWYRQALGQGPEFLTYFNYEAQQDKSGLPNDRFSAERPEGSISTLTIQRTEQRDSAMYRCASSLASAGGSYEQYFGPGTRLTVT.

This clonotype was counted at least ten times. This rearrangement joins TRBV6-6 to TRBJ2-7, with D maybe TRBD2 (6 bases). This CDR3 is 14 amino acids long. V lost 6 bases to trimming and J lost 6 bases, with 18 bases between them. Looked up from germline, CDR1 is MNHNY and CDR2 is SVGAGI (reference sequence). The CDR3 protein is CASSHGGTLSEQYF. The CDR3 DNA follows: TGTGCCAGCAGCCACGGAGGGACGCTAAGCGAGCAGTACTTC.

V usage is TRBV20-1 and J usage is TRBJ1-1; D is undetermined. This CDR3 has 12 amino acids. Trimming cost V 4 bases and J 3 bases, with 9 bases left between them. The germline gives CDR1 DFQATT, CDR2 SNEGSKA (reference sequence). The CDR3 is CSAKQYYTEAFF. Here the CDR3 DNA reads TGCAGTGCTAAACAGTACTACACTGAAGCTTTCTTT.

V usage is TRBV6-1 and J usage is TRBJ1-2; D is unclear. The CDR3 length is 12 residues. From germline, CDR1 is MNHNS and CDR2 SASEGT. The V gene lost 6 bases and the J gene lost 8 bases, with 13 bases spanning the gap. The CDR3 sequence: CASRVDSEGYTF. The CDR3 DNA sequence: TGTGCCAGCAGAGTAGATTCGGAAGGCTACACCTTC.

In its sample, this clonotype was seen a few times. V usage is TRBV12-3 or TRBV12-4 and J usage is TRBJ1-1; no firm D call. With 3 bases removed from V and 1 base from J, the gap between germline ends came to 9 bases. The CDR3 length is 14 residues. CDR3 in DNA: TGTGCCAGCAGTTTTATCCGCGGGAACACTGAAGCTTTCTTT. It specifies CASSFIRGNTEAFF.

This sequence joins TRBV4-3 and TRBJ2-7, with D possibly being TRBD1 or TRBD2 (5 bases each). The germline CDR1 and CDR2 sequences are LGHNA and YSLEER. This CDR3 spans 17 amino acids. V was clipped by 1 base and J by 3 bases, with 19 bases between them. CDR3 sequence reads: CASSQGGGFGTHYEQYF. Here the CDR3 DNA reads TGCGCCAGCAGCCAAGGAGGTGGGTTTGGGACCCACTACGAGCAGTACTTC.

The chain joins TRBV15 to TRBJ1-1, with 8 bases lining up with TRBD1. The germline V gene has CDR1 LNHNV and CDR2 YYDKDF (reference sequence). The CDR3 covers 15 residues. J was trimmed by 5 bases and V by 6 bases; bases with no gene match: 11. The CDR3 bases are TGTGCCACCAGTAGGGACAGGAACCGGTGGACTGAAGCTTTCTTT. It yields the protein CATSRDRNRWTEAFF.

V is TRBV3-1 and J is TRBJ2-7, with D perhaps matching TRBD1 (6 bases). The CDR3 has 14 amino acids. In germline, CDR1 is LGHDT, CDR2 YNNKEL (reference sequence). V lost 4 bases to trimming and J lost 2 bases, with 12 bases between them. CDR3 region: CASSRYPGAYEQYF. The CDR3 DNA is TGTGCCAGCAGCCGCTACCCAGGGGCCTACGAGCAGTACTTC.

This clonotype turned up a few times. This chain links TRBV5-1 with TRBJ2-1; 11 nucleotides align to TRBD2. V shed 0 bases and J 7 bases; nucleotides not matched to a gene: 3. CDR3 length: 15 residues. Germline-derived CDR1 and CDR2 are SGHRS and YFSETQ. The CDR3 loop reads CASSLVTSGTNEQFF. CDR3 nucleotide sequence: TGCGCCAGCAGCTTGGTGACTAGCGGGACGAATGAGCAGTTCTTC.

V is TRBV29-1 and J is TRBJ2-1, with D perhaps TRBD1 (5 bases). From germline, CDR1 is SQVTM and CDR2 ANQGSEA. This CDR3 has 15 amino acids. V was cut by 3 bases and J by 0 bases, with 12 bases left in between. The DNA of the CDR3 is TGCAGCGTTGACGGGTTAGACAGCTCCTACAATGAGCAGTTCTTC. This gives the protein CSVDGLDSSYNEQFF.

V is TRBV27 and J is TRBJ2-5; D is uncertain. V gave up 4 bases and J gave up 5 bases, with 11 bases separating them. Germline V gene lookup returns CDR1 MNHEY and CDR2 SMNVEV (reference sequence). The CDR3 length is 13 residues. CDR3 in amino acids: CASSYETGETQYF. CDR3 DNA sequence: TGTGCCAGCAGTTATGAGACTGGGGAGACCCAGTACTTC.

This chain connects TRBV20-1 to TRBJ2-1, with TRBD2 matching 8 bases. The ends lost 2 bases at V and 0 bases at J; junction bases unmatched: 15. The CDR3 is 19 residues long. The V gene's germline CDR1 is DFQATT and CDR2 SNEGSKA (reference sequence). This CDR3 is CSARRKRLAGSRSYNEQFF. CDR3 DNA: TGCAGTGCTAGAAGGAAACGGCTAGCGGGTTCCCGCTCCTACAATGAGCAGTTCTTC.

The table lists this clonotype with many counts. The V gene is TRBV7-9, the J gene TRBJ2-1; D unresolved. In germline, CDR1 is SEHNR, CDR2 FQNEAQ (reference sequence). Trimming took off 5 bases at V and 9 bases at J, with 11 bases between the two ends. The CDR3 runs 12 residues. The CDR3 region has the DNA TGTGCCAGCAGCAACAGCTATGGTGAGCAGTTCTTC. It yields the protein CASSNSYGEQFF.

In this sample, this clonotype turned up a few times. This chain joins TRBV30 and TRBJ2-7; the D gene could be TRBD1 or TRBD2 (5 bases each). The V and J ends lost 3 bases and 7 bases respectively, with 16 bases between them. The CDR3 is made up of 13 amino acids. Germline CDR1 GTSNPN, CDR2 SVGIG (reference sequence). The CDR3 nucleotides read TGTGCCTGGAGGGGGACCGGGACCCGGGAGCAGTACTTC. This gives the protein CAWRGTGTREQYF.

This clonotype was seen a handful of times. The chain uses TRBV29-1 and TRBJ2-7; the D gene is possibly TRBD1 (5 bases). The CDR3 consists of 12 residues. V was cut by 5 bases and J by 7 bases, with 15 bases left in between. CDR1 and CDR2 (germline): SQVTM, ANQGSEA. The CDR3 DNA reads TGCAGCGTTTCCCTCAGGGTTGGGGAGCAGTACTTC. It specifies CSVSLRVGEQYF.

This chain connects TRBV25-1 to TRBJ1-2; D gene ambiguous. The V gene's germline CDR1 is MGHDK and CDR2 SYGVNS. The V end lost 10 bases, the J end lost 6 bases, and 12 bases lay between the germline ends. The CDR3 is made up of 11 amino acids. CDR3 sequence: CAIGYGDGYTF. CDR3 nucleotides: TGTGCCATCGGGTATGGAGATGGCTACACCTTC.

This chain joins TRBV6-4 and TRBJ1-5; D might be TRBD1 (5 bases). This CDR3 contains 14 residues. The germline gives CDR1 MRHNA, CDR2 SNTAGT. V gave up 4 bases and J gave up 6 bases, with 13 bases separating them. The CDR3 loop is CASSATVGGQPQHF. CDR3 in DNA: TGTGCCAGCAGTGCCACAGTCGGGGGTCAGCCCCAGCATTTT.

Only a few counts were recorded for this clonotype. This chain joins TRBV7-9 and TRBJ2-1; TRBD1 aligns across 7 bases. The CDR3 sequence is 15 residues long. The V gene's germline CDR1 is SEHNR and CDR2 FQNEAQ (reference sequence). With 3 bases clipped from V and 8 bases from J, the junction kept 10 bases outside the gene matches. The CDR3 DNA reads as TGTGCCAGCAGCTTTGACAGGGTTCTTCTCCATGAGCAGTTCTTC. This sequence encodes CASSFDRVLLHEQFF.

The J gene is TRBJ1-1, the V gene TRBV4-3; TRBD1 might be the D (5 bases). CDR1 and CDR2 from the germline V gene are LGHNA and YSLEER. This CDR3 has 14 residues. The germline V and J ends were trimmed by 1 base and 8 bases, with 14 bases remaining between them. CDR3 amino acids: CASSQAGSSLEAFF. CDR3 coding DNA: TGCGCCAGCAGCCAAGCAGGGTCCTCTCTAGAAGCTTTCTTT.

This clonotype has a handful of counts. This chain links TRBV3-1 with TRBJ1-5, with a tentative D call TRBD1 (5 bases). Germline values: CDR1 LGHDT, CDR2 YNNKEL (reference sequence). Trimming cost V 0 bases and J 11 bases, with 11 bases left between them. The CDR3 consists of 13 residues. CDR3 region: CASSQDRGSSQHF. In DNA form, the CDR3 reads TGTGCCAGCAGCCAAGACCGGGGGTCATCCCAGCATTTT.